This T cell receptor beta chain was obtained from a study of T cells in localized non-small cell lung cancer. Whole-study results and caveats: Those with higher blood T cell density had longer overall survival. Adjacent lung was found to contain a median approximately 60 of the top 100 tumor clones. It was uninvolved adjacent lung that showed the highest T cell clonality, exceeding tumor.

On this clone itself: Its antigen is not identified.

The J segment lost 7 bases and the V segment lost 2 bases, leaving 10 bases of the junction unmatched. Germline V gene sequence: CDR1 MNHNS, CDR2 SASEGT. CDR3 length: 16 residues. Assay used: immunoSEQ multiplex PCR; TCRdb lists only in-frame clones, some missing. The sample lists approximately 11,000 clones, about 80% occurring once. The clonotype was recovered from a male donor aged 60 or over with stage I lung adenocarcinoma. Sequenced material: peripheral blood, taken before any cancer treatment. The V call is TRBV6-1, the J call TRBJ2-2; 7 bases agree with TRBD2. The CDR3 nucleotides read TGTGCCAGCAGTGAAAGAGCGGGGCAGGGCCTCGGGGAGCTGTTTTTT. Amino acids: CASSERAGQGLGELFF.